The clone carrying this T cell receptor beta chain was seen only a few times. Its antigen is undetermined. Germline CDR1 and CDR2: MNHNS and SASEGT. CDR3 size: 13 residues. Trimming removed 3 bases from V and 3 bases from J, with 6 bases in between. Sequenced by immunoSEQ multiplex PCR; TCRdb stores in-frame clones only, minus some. The table records 230,000 or so clones, over 50% of them present only once. This entry belongs to a study of shared clonotypes between healthy human individuals. In the study overall: There were three CD4 naive, three CD4 memory, two CD8 naive and one CD8 memory plates per donor.

Study-wide results and caveats: Estimated richness values were generally larger in naive subsets than in memory subsets. Across a few donors, naive CD4 shared 5% to 6%, naive CD8 less than 4%, memory CD4 roughly 2.4%, memory CD8 0.4% to 0.5%.

Sequenced material: memory CD4+ T cells sorted from blood. Indicated subset: CD45RA-negative fraction. The chain links TRBV6-1 to TRBJ2-1; D is undetermined. The clonotype was recovered from a man aged 30 to 45 in good health. DNA for the CDR3: TGTGCCAGCAGTGAGGTCTTCTACAATGAGCAGTTCTTC. It yields the protein CASSEVFYNEQFF.